This T cell receptor beta chain was identified in a study of STAT5B mutations in CD4+ large granular lymphocyte leukemia. Whole-study findings and limits: TRBV06-family usage was enriched in top patient clones (8/27) versus controls (2/35). Without putative leukemic clones, patient CD4-sorted repertoires remained more clonal than healthy CD4+ repertoires.

The assay was run at survey level. Only in-frame clones appear in the TCRdb table, and some are missing; sequencing was by immunoSEQ multiplex PCR. The sample consists of 30,000 to 40,000 clones, around 75% of them appearing once. The CDR3 sequence is 16 residues long. Germline CDR1 and CDR2: MNHEY and SVGAGI. The ends lost 0 bases at V and 1 base at J; junction bases unmatched: 2. With respect to this clone: Antigen specificity is unknown.

What was sequenced was CD4+ T cells from blood buffy coats. The sequence was collected from a human donor in good health. The chain has TRBV6-5 and TRBJ2-1; 8 bases fit TRBD2. The CDR3 protein is CASSYSPSGSYNEQFF. DNA for the CDR3: TGTGCCAGCAGTTACTCCCCTAGCGGGTCCTACAATGAGCAGTTCTTC.